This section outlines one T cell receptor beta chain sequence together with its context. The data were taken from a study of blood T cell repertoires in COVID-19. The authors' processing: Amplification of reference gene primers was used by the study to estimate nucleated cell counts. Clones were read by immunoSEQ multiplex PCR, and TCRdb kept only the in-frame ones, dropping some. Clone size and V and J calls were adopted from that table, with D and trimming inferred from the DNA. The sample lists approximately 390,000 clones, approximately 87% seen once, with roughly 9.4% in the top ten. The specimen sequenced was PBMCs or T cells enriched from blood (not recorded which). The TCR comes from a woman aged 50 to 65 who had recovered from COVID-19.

The CDR3 bases are TGTGCCTGGAGTCTGGGGGCCCAAGAGACCCAGTACTTC. Translating gives CAWSLGAQETQYF. This chain links TRBV30 with TRBJ2-5, with D maybe TRBD1 (6 bases). The CDR3 length is 13 residues. CDR1 is GTSNPN and CDR2 is SVGIG in the germline V gene (reference sequence). The V and J ends lost 2 bases and 1 base respectively, with 8 bases between them.